The subject of this entry is one TCR delta chain. The antigen is unknown. Purity of the sorted Vdelta1+ thymocytes ranged from roughly 98% to 99.6%. The sample is drawn from a study of Vδ1+ human thymocytes. Notes on the study in general: Highly polyclonal TRG and TRD repertoires with Gaussian CDR3 length distributions appeared in thymus. Thymic delta-chain repertoires held roughly 18% Vdelta2 sequences and few Vdelta3, despite high sort purity. TRG sequences recurred across donors, whereas TRD sequences stayed essentially private.

CDR1 and CDR2 from the germline V gene are TSWWSYY and QGS. The CDR3 runs 20 residues. Trimming removed 1 base from V and 3 bases from J; junction bases left unmatched: 15. RNA was extracted from the cells and then reverse transcribed. Pooled V-gene forward primers with one constant-region reverse primer generated the CDR3 amplicons by multiplex PCR. TCRdb fed the multiplex PCR reads to CATT. The data hold about 75,000 delta-chain clones, with about 30% observed a single time. This TCR was sampled from a boy in the first two years of life who had congenital heart surgery. The sequencing sample was made of Vdelta1+ gamma-delta thymocytes from the thymus. Sample subset: FACS-sorted CD3+ TCRalphabeta- TCRVdelta1+ TCRVdelta2- thymocytes. The chain carries TRDV1 and TRDJ1, with 12 bases matching TRDD3. The chain's CDR3 is CALGERELPYWGILADKLIF. DNA of the CDR3: TGTGCTCTTGGGGAACGGGAACTTCCCTACTGGGGGATACTCGCCGATAAACTCATCTTT.